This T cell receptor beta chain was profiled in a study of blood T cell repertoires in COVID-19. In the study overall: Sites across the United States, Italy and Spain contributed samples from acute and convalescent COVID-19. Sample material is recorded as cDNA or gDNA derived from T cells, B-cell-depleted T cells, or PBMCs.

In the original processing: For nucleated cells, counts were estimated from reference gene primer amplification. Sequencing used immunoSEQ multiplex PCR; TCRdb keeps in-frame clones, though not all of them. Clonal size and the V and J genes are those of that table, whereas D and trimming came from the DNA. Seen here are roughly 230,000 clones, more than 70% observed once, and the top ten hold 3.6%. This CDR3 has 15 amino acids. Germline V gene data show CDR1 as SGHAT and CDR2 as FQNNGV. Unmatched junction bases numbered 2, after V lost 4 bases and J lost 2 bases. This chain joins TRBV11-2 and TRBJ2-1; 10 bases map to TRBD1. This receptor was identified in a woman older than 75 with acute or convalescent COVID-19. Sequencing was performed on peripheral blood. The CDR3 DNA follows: TGTGCCAGCAGCTCGGACAGGGGGACCTACAATGAGCAGTTCTTC. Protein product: CASSSDRGTYNEQFF.